This T cell receptor (beta chain) was identified during a study of response to subunit inactivated influenza vaccine. Each CDR3 protein gets one entry after TCRdb re-called the RT-PCR reads with MiXCR. This repertoire shows about 540,000 distinct CDR3 sequences, roughly 23% found once; its top ten account for 2.5% to 3.5%. These data are also associated with another study on T cells expressing NK-cell markers. From that second work: TCR beta cDNA was made by 5'RACE template switching with UMIs. From sorted CD3+CD56+NKG2C+, CD3+CD56+NKG2C- and CD3+CD56-NKG2C+ T cells came the TCR beta repertoires.

This receptor was taken from a man aged 45-60 years who received an inactivated influenza vaccine. The starting material was CD4+ T cells sorted from PBMCs, obtained 12 days after vaccination.

CDR3 in amino acids: CASQSRGGDTQYF. In nucleotides, the CDR3 is TGTGCCAGCCAAAGCAGGGGTGGAGATACGCAGTATTTT. The V call is TRBV7-9, the J call TRBJ2-3; a possible D gene is TRBD1 (6 bases). This CDR3 contains 13 residues. Trimming removed 8 bases from V and 5 bases from J, with 14 bases in between. Germline CDR1 reads SEHNR; CDR2 reads FQNEAQ (reference sequence).